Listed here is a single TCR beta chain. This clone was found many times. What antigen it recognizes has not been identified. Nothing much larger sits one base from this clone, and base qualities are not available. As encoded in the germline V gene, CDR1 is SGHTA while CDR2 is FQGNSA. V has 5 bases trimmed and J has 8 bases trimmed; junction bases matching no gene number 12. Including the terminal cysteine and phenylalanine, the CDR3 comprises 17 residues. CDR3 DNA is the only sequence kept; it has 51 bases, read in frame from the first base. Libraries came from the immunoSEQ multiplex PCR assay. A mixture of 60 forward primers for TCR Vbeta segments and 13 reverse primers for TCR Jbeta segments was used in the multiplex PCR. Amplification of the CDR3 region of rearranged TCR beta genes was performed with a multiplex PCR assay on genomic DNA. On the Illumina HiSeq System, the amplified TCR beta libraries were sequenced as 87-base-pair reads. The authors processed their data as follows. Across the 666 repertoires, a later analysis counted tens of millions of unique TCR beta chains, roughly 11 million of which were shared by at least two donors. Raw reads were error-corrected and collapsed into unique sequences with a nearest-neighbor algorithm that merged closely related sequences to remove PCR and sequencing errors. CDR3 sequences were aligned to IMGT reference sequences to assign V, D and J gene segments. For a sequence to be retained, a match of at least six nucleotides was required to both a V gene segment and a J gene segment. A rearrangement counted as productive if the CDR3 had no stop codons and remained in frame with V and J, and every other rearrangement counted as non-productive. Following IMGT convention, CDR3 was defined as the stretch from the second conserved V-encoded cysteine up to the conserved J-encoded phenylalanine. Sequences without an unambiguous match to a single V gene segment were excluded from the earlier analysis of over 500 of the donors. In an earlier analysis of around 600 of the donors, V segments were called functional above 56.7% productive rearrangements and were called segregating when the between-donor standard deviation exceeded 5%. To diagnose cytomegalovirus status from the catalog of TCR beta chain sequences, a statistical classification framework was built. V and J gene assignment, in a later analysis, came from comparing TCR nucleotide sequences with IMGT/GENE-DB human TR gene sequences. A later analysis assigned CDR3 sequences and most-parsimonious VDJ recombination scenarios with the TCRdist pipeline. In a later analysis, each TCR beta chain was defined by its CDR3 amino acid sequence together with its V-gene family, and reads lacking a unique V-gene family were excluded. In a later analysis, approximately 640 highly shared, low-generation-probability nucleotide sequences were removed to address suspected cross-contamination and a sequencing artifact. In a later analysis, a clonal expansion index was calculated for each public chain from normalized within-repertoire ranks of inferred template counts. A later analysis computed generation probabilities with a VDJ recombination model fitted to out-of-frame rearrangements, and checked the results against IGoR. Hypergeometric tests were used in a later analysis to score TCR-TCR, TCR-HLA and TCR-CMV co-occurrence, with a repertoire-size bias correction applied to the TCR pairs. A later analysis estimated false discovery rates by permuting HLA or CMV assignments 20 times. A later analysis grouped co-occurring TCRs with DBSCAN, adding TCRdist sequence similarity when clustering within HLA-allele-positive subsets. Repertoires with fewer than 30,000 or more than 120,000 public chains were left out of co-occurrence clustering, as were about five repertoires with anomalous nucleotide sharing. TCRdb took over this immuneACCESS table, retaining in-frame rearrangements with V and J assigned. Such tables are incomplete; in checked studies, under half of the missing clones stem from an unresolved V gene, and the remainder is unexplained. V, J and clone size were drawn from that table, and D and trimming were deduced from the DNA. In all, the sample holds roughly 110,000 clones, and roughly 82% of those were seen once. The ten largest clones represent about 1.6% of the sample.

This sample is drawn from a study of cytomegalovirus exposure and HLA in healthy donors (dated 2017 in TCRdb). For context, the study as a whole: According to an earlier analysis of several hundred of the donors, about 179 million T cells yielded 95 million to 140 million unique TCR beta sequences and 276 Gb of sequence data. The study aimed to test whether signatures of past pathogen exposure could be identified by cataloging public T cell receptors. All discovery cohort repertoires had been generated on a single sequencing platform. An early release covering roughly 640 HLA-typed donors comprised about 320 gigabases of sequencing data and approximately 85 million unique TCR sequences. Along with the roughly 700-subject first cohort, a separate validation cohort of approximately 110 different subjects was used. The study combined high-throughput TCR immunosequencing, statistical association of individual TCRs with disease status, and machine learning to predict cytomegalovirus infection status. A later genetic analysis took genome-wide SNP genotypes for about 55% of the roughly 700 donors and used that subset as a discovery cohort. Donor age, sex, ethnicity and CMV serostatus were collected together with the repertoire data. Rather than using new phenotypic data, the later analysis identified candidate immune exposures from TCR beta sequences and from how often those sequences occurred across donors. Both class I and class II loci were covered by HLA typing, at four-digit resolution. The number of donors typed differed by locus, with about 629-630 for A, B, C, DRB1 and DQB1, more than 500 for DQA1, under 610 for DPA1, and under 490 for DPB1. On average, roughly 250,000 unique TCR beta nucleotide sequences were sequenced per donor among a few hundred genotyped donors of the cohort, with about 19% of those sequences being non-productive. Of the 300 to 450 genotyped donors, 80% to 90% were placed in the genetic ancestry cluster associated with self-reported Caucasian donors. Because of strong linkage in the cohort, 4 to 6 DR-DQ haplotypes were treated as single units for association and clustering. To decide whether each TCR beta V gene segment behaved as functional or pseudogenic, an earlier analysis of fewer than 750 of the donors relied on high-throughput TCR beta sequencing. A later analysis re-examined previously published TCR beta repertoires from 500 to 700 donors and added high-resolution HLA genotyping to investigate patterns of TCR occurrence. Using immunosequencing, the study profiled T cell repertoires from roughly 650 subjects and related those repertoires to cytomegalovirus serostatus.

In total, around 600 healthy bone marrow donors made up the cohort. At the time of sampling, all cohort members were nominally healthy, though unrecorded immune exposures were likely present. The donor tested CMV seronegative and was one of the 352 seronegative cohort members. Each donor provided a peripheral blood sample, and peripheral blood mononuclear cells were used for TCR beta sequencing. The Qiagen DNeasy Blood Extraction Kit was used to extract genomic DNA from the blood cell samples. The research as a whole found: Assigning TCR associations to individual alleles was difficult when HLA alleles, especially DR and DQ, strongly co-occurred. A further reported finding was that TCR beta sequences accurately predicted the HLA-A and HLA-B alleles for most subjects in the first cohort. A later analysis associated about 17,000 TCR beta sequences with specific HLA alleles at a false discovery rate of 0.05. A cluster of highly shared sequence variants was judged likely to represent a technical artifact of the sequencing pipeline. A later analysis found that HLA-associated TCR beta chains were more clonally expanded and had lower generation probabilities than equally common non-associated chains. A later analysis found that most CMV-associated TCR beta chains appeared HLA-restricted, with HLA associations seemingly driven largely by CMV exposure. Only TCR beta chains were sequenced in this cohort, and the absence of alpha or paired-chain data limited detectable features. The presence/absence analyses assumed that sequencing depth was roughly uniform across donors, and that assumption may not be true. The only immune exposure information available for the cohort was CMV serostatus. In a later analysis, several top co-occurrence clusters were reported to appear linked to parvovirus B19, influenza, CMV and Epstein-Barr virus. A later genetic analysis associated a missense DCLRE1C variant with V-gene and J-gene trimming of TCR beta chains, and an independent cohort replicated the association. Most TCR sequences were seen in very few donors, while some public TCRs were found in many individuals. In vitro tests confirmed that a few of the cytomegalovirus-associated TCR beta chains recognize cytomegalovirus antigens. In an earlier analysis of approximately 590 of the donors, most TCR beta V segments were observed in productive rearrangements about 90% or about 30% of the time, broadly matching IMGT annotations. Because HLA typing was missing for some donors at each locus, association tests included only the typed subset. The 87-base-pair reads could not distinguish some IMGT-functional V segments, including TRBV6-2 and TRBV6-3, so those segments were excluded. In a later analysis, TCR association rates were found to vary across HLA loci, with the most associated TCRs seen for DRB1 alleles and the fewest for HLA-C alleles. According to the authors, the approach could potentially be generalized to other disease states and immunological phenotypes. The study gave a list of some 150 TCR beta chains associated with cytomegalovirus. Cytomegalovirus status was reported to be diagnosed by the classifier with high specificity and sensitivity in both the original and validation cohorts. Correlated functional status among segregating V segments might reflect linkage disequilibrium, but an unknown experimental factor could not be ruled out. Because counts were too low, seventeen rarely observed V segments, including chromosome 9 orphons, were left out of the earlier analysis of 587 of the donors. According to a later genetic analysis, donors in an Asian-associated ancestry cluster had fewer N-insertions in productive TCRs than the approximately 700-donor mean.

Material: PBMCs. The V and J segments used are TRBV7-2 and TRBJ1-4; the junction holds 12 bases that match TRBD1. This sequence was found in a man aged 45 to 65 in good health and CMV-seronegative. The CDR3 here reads CASSPRGTGGVREKLFF. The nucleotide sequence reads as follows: TGTGCCAGCAGCCCCAGAGGGACAGGGGGCGTTAGGGAAAAACTGTTTTTT.